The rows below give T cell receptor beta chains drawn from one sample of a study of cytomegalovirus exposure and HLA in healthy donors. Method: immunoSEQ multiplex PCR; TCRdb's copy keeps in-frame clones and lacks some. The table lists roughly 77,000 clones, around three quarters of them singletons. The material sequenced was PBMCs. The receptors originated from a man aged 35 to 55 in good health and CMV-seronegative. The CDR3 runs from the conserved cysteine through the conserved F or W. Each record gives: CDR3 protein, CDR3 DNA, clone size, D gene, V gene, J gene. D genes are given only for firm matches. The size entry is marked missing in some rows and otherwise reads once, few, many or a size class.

CASSLVQGAIEQYF	TGTGCCAGCAGCTTGGTACAGGGGGCTATCGAGCAGTACTTC	once	TRBD1	TRBV5-4	TRBJ2-7
CASSLSSYNEQFF	TGTGCCAGTAGCCTGAGCTCCTACAATGAGCAGTTCTTC	once	-	TRBV19	TRBJ2-1
CASSMASGSFVQFF	TGTGCCAGCAGTATGGCTAGCGGGAGTTTCGTTCAGTTCTTC	-	TRBD2	TRBV28	TRBJ2-1
CASGPGPGQGHSGNTIYF	TGTGCCAGCGGTCCAGGGCCGGGACAGGGTCACTCTGGAAACACCATATATTTT	once	TRBD1	TRBV27	TRBJ1-3
CAWSVGQRYSNQPQHF	TGTGCCTGGAGTGTGGGGCAACGTTATAGCAATCAGCCCCAGCATTTT	-	-	TRBV30	TRBJ1-5
CANSFSGQDTQYF	TGTGCCAACAGCTTCTCAGGGCAAGATACGCAGTATTTT	-	-	TRBV7-9	TRBJ2-3
CASSLWDRVNTEAFF	TGTGCCAGCAGCTTGTGGGACAGGGTGAACACTGAAGCTTTCTTT	-	TRBD1	TRBV5-4	TRBJ1-1
CASSLTGKNIQYF	TGTGCCAGCAGTTTGACGGGGAAAAACATTCAGTACTTC	-	-	TRBV27	TRBJ2-4
CASGLQGAYEQYF	TGTGCCAGTGGGTTACAGGGGGCTTACGAGCAGTACTTC	-	TRBD1	TRBV27	TRBJ2-7
CASRGTGGTGELFF	TGCGCCAGCAGAGGGACAGGGGGAACCGGGGAGCTGTTTTTT	-	TRBD1	TRBV10-1	TRBJ2-2
CASSPPGGRGETQYF	TGTGCCAGCAGTCCCCCAGGGGGCCGCGGGGAGACCCAGTACTTC	-	TRBD1	TRBV13	TRBJ2-5
CASSPSRGGRAFF	TGTGCCAGCAGCCCCAGCAGGGGCGGAAGAGCTTTCTTT	-	-	TRBV11-1	TRBJ1-1
CASSLSRNLGVDGSPF	TGTGCCAGCAGTTTGTCGCGGAATCTAGGGGTTGATGGCTCCCCCTTC	-	-	TRBV6-5	TRBJ1-2
CASSFRDSSYEQYF	TGTGCCAGCAGTTTCAGGGACTCCTCCTACGAGCAGTACTTC	-	-	TRBV27	TRBJ2-7